This entry describes one T cell receptor (beta chain). Its antigen is as yet unknown. This sample was included in a study of cytomegalovirus exposure and HLA in healthy donors. Findings and caveats of the study: Accurate HLA-A and HLA-B prediction from TCR beta sequences was reported for most subjects.

Germline V CDR1 and CDR2: SNHLY, FYNNEI. This CDR3 spans 14 amino acids. Trimming took off 6 bases at V and 2 bases at J, with 14 bases between the two ends. Primers: 60 Vbeta forward and 13 Jbeta reverse. Per the study methods: Roughly 11 million of the 75 million to 95 million unique TCR beta chains counted in a later analysis were shared. Here immunoSEQ multiplex PCR was the method, and the copy in TCRdb shows in-frame clones only, minus some. The V and J calls and clone size were taken over from that table, and D and trimming were inferred from the DNA. Listed are 35,000 to 50,000 clones; 8.1% falls within the top ten.

Sequencing was carried out using PBMCs. This chain joins TRBV2 and TRBJ2-7; D unresolved. This receptor was obtained from a male donor in good health and CMV-seronegative. As DNA, the CDR3 is TGTGCCAGCAGCCCAAGAGTTACCACCTACGAGCAGTACTTC. Its protein is CASSPRVTTYEQYF.